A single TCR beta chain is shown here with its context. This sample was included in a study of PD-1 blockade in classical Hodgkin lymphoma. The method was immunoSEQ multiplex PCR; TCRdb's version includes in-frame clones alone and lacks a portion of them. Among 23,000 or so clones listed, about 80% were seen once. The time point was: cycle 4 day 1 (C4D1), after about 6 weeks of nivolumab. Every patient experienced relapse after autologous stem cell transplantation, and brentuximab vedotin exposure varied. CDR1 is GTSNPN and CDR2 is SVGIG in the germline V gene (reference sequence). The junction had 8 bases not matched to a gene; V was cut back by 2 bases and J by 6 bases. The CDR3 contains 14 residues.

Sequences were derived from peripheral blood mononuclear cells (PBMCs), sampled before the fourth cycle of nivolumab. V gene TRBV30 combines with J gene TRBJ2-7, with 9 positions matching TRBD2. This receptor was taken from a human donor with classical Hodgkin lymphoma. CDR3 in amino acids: CAWSPGTSNSEQYF. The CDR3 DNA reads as TGTGCCTGGAGTCCAGGGACTAGCAACTCCGAGCAGTACTTC.